The 29 T cell receptor beta chains below were found in one sample sequenced in a study of blood T cell repertoires in COVID-19 (dated by TCRdb to 2018 to 2021). To prepare the library, the immunoSEQ multiplex PCR assay was applied. The table was pulled from immuneACCESS by TCRdb, which kept in-frame rearrangements only. Such tables lose some clones; where checked, under half of the loss comes from unresolved V genes, and the rest has no known cause. The sample table shows some 270,000 clones, and about nine tenths are seen once. The ten largest clones capture 1.5% to 2% of the sample. Material: PBMCs or T cells enriched from blood (not recorded which). All receptors come from a woman aged 40 to 50 who had recovered from COVID-19.

V usage is TRBV7-2 and J usage is TRBJ1-3; 8 positions match TRBD1. With 3 bases clipped from V and 1 base from J, the junction kept 5 bases outside the gene matches. CDR1 is SGHTA and CDR2 is FQGNSA in the germline V gene. The CDR3 is 16 residues long. Here the CDR3 reads CASSLGQAASGNTIYF. CDR3 DNA: TGTGCCAGCAGCTTGGGACAGGCGGCTTCTGGAAACACCATATATTTT.

CDR3 sequence: CASSQAWLAGVQETQYF. CDR3 nucleotides: TGTGCCAGCAGCCAAGCTTGGCTAGCGGGAGTCCAAGAGACCCAGTACTTC. The chain joins TRBV14 to TRBJ2-5, with 10 bases identical to TRBD2. Germline V gives CDR1 SGHDN, CDR2 FVKESK. Trimming at V came to 1 base and at J to 1 base, leaving 6 bases not matched to a gene. CDR3 length: 17 residues.

The chain links TRBV9 to TRBJ1-1; no clear D gene. Germline values: CDR1 SGDLS, CDR2 YYNGEE. V lost 4 bases and J 1 base, leaving 17 bases between the germline ends. The CDR3 has 16 amino acids. The chain's CDR3 is CASSLTWSPENTEAFF. CDR3 nucleotide sequence: TGTGCCAGCAGCCTAACGTGGTCGCCCGAGAACACTGAAGCTTTCTTT.

This chain uses TRBV5-4 with TRBJ1-1; TRBD1 aligns across 7 bases. Per the germline V gene, CDR1 is SGHNT and CDR2 is YYREEE (reference sequence). The CDR3 length is 16 residues. V shed 0 bases, J shed 0 bases, and the junction held 5 bases outside the gene matches. The CDR3 region is CASSLGAGTVNTEAFF. The DNA of the CDR3 is TGTGCCAGCAGCTTGGGAGCCGGGACAGTGAACACTGAAGCTTTCTTT.

The rearrangement joins TRBV2 to TRBJ1-5; D unclear. V was clipped by 7 bases and J by 3 bases, with 13 bases between them. This CDR3 has 14 amino acids. CDR1 and CDR2 from the germline V gene are SNHLY and FYNNEI. The CDR3 loop reads CASNQQEPNQPQHF. In nucleotides, the CDR3 is TGTGCCAGCAATCAGCAGGAACCCAATCAGCCCCAGCATTTT.

The V call is TRBV11-2, the J call TRBJ1-1; D gene unclear. V lost 1 base, J lost 11 bases, and 23 bases lay in between. This CDR3 comprises 16 residues. From germline, CDR1 is SGHAT and CDR2 FQNNGV. The CDR3 sequence: CASSLGLATPSLRAFF. The CDR3 DNA is TGTGCCAGCAGCTTAGGTTTAGCCACACCTTCTCTCCGCGCTTTCTTT. The complete variable domain, with remaining parts taken from reference TRBV11-2 and TRBJ1-1, reads EAGVAQSPRYKIIEKRQSVAFWCNPISGHATLYWYQQILGQGPKLLIQFQNNGVVDDSQLPKDRFSAERLKGVDSTLKIQPAKLEDSAVYLCASSLGLATPSLRAFFGQGTRLTVV.

The chain uses TRBV6-2 or TRBV6-3 and TRBJ1-5, with a weak D call TRBD1 (5 bases). Germline loops: CDR1 MNHEY, CDR2 SVGEGT. The CDR3 spans 14 residues. Deletions cut 2 bases from V and 2 bases from J, with 7 bases between. As DNA, the CDR3 is TGTGCCAGCAGTTACGGAGGGGGCAATCAGCCCCAGCATTTT. This codes for CASSYGGGNQPQHF.

The V gene is TRBV29-1, the J gene TRBJ2-1; a possible D gene is TRBD2 (5 bases). The CDR3 has 15 amino acids. Germline values: CDR1 SQVTM, CDR2 ANQGSEA. The V end lost 4 bases, the J end lost 3 bases, and 16 bases lay between the germline ends. CDR3: CSVGGEAPLYNEQFF. CDR3 bases: TGCAGCGTTGGGGGAGAGGCCCCTCTCTACAATGAGCAGTTCTTC.

Details on this clone: Other DNA variants within this sample encode the same CDR3. The chain couples TRBV5-1 to TRBJ1-6; D remains unclear. Germline values: CDR1 SGHRS, CDR2 YFSETQ. The CDR3 has 13 amino acids. The V gene lost 0 bases and the J gene lost 7 bases, with 5 bases spanning the gap. CDR3 amino acids: CASSLELNSPLHF. DNA of the CDR3: TGCGCCAGCAGCTTGGAACTAAATTCACCCCTCCACTTT.

This chain uses TRBV5-1 with TRBJ2-5; TRBD2 matches at 8 bases. Trimming removed 7 bases from V and 5 bases from J; junction bases left unmatched: 10. The germline CDR1 and CDR2 sequences are SGHRS and YFSETQ. The CDR3 is 14 amino acids. DNA of the CDR3: TGCGCCAGCCGCGCAACACTAGCGGTGGAGACCCAGTACTTC. Its protein is CASRATLAVETQYF.

The chain employs TRBV30 and TRBJ2-3, with TRBD2 matching 11 bases. The CDR3 spans 15 residues. CDR1 is GTSNPN, CDR2 SVGIG, per germline (reference sequence). The ends lost 1 base at V and 4 bases at J; junction bases unmatched: 4. The chain's CDR3 is CAWSGTSGPPDTQYF. The CDR3, as DNA: TGTGCCTGGAGTGGGACTAGCGGGCCCCCAGATACGCAGTATTTT. The full variable domain, rest sourced from reference TRBV30 and TRBJ2-3, is SQTIHQWPATLVQPVGSPLSLECTVEGTSNPNLYWYRQAAGRGLQLLFYSVGIGQISSEVPQNLSASRPQDRQFILSSKKLLLSDSGFYLCAWSGTSGPPDTQYFGPGTRLTVL.

This clone was detected only a few times. The rearrangement links TRBV29-1 to TRBJ2-3; the match to TRBD1 covers 7 bases. The germline V gene has CDR1 SQVTM and CDR2 ANQGSEA. With 3 bases clipped from V and 5 bases from J, the junction kept 2 bases outside the gene matches. CDR3 size: 12 residues. As DNA, the CDR3 is TGCAGCGTTGAGGGGGACAGAGATACGCAGTATTTT. Amino acids: CSVEGDRDTQYF.

This chain uses TRBV5-1 with TRBJ1-1; 10 positions agree with TRBD1. Trimming took 4 bases from V and 0 from J; bases not matched to a gene: 15. Germline CDR1 reads SGHRS; CDR2 reads YFSETQ. The length of the CDR3 is 19 residues. CDR3 nucleotides: TGCGCCAGCAGCCAAACCCCCCGGACAGGGGGTGATGTGAACACTGAAGCTTTCTTT. The encoded protein is CASSQTPRTGGDVNTEAFF.

V gene TRBV4-3 combines with J gene TRBJ2-1; the match to TRBD1 covers 9 bases. V shed 0 bases, J shed 3 bases, and the junction held 9 bases outside the gene matches. The CDR3 contains 18 residues. The germline CDR1 and CDR2 sequences are LGHNA and YSLEER. The chain's CDR3 is CASSQDPRGQGDYNEQFF. Here the CDR3 DNA reads TGCGCCAGCAGCCAAGATCCGAGGGGACAGGGCGACTACAATGAGCAGTTCTTC.

V usage is TRBV30 and J usage is TRBJ2-1; tentative D call: TRBD2 (7 bases). Trimming removed 3 bases from V and 9 bases from J, with 15 bases in between. The germline V gene encodes CDR1 GTSNPN and CDR2 SVGIG (reference sequence). The CDR3 is 13 residues long. The CDR3 is CAWSVRGAVEQFF. CDR3 nucleotides: TGTGCCTGGAGCGTACGGGGGGCTGTTGAGCAGTTCTTC. The full variable domain, with the rest looked up from reference TRBV30 and TRBJ2-1, is SQTIHQWPATLVQPVGSPLSLECTVEGTSNPNLYWYRQAAGRGLQLLFYSVGIGQISSEVPQNLSASRPQDRQFILSSKKLLLSDSGFYLCAWSVRGAVEQFFGPGTRLTVL.

The chain recombines TRBV9 with TRBJ2-3; 13 bases fit TRBD2. V was pared by 4 bases and J by 1 base, with 3 bases of the junction left unmatched. The CDR3 totals 16 residues. Germline CDR1 and CDR2: SGDLS and YYNGEE. The CDR3 bases are TGTGCCAGCAGCTCCGGGACTAGCGGGGGCACAGATACGCAGTATTTT. It is translated as CASSSGTSGGTDTQYF.

The CDR3: CASSPLAGVGSYEQYF. CDR3 DNA: TGTGCCAGCTCACCTTTAGCGGGAGTGGGGTCTTACGAGCAGTACTTC. V gene TRBV18 combines with J gene TRBJ2-7, with 9 nucleotides matching TRBD2. V was pared by 3 bases and J by 4 bases, with 10 bases of the junction left unmatched. The CDR3 runs 16 residues. Germline CDR1 and CDR2: KGHSH and LQKENI.

V is TRBV12-5 and J is TRBJ2-3; D gene unclear. With 5 bases removed from V and 1 base from J, the gap between germline ends came to 4 bases. This CDR3 is built from 12 residues. Germline CDR1 reads LGHNT; CDR2 reads FRNRAP. CDR3 coding DNA: TGTGCTAGTGGTCGAGGCACAGATACGCAGTATTTT. Amino acid sequence: CASGRGTDTQYF.

The chain couples TRBV2 to TRBJ1-2; 7 bases line up with TRBD1. The CDR3 length is 13 residues. With 9 bases clipped from V and 3 bases from J, the junction kept 7 bases outside the gene matches. The germline CDR1 and CDR2 sequences are SNHLY and FYNNEI. Written as DNA, the CDR3 is TGTGCCAGTTCTATCACAGGGGACTATGGCTACACCTTC. Its translation is CASSITGDYGYTF.

This clone was seen just once. The chain has TRBV18 and TRBJ2-1; 11 positions agree with TRBD2. V was pared by 4 bases and J by 9 bases, with 8 bases of the junction left unmatched. CDR3 length: 15 amino acids. Germline V gene data show CDR1 as KGHSH and CDR2 as LQKENI. This CDR3 is CASSRTTSGEGEQFF. CDR3 nucleotides: TGTGCCAGCTCACGAACGACTAGCGGGGAGGGTGAGCAGTTCTTC.

This clone has just one count. The gene calls are TRBV4-2 and TRBJ2-2; 8 bases map to TRBD2. CDR1 LGHNA and CDR2 YNFKEQ come from the germline V gene. The CDR3 sequence is 19 residues long. V shed 1 base and J 3 bases; nucleotides not matched to a gene: 13. The CDR3 DNA is TGTGCCAGCAGCCAAGCAAAGCCACCGGGACTAGAAGACACCGGGGAGCTGTTTTTT. Protein product: CASSQAKPPGLEDTGELFF.

The gene calls are TRBV5-8 and TRBJ1-6, with 7 nucleotides matching TRBD1. J gave up 8 bases and V 1 base, and 6 bases lay outside the gene matches. The CDR3 has 15 residues. Germline V gives CDR1 SGHTS, CDR2 YDEGEE. The CDR3 bases are TGTGCCAGCAGCTTGAACAGGGGATGGGATTCACCCCTCCACTTT. Translation: CASSLNRGWDSPLHF.

CDR3 bases: TGTGCCAGCAGCTTAAAGGGGGAGGGCTATGGCTACACCTTC. Amino acid sequence: CASSLKGEGYGYTF. V and J are TRBV7-9 and TRBJ1-2; TRBD1 might be the D (6 bases). The CDR3 has 14 residues. Germline CDR1 reads SEHNR; CDR2 reads FQNEAQ (reference sequence). Trimming removed 2 bases at V and 4 bases at J, with 11 bases between.

The CDR3 protein is CASSSPGQGVDQPQHF. CDR3 coding DNA: TGTGCCAGCAGTTCGCCGGGACAGGGAGTGGATCAGCCCCAGCATTTT. V is TRBV6-5 and J is TRBJ1-5; 9 bases fit TRBD1. Looked up from germline, CDR1 is MNHEY and CDR2 is SVGAGI. V lost 4 bases, J lost 5 bases, and 9 bases stayed unmatched. The CDR3 is 16 amino acids.

V gene TRBV5-6 combines with J gene TRBJ1-2; 8 bases match TRBD1. The CDR3 has 13 amino acids. With 5 bases clipped from V and 4 bases from J, the junction kept 4 bases outside the gene matches. Germline CDR1 is SGHDT and CDR2 is YYEEEE. For the CDR3, the DNA is TGTGCCAGCAGACCTGACAGGGGCTATGGCTACACCTTC. As protein: CASRPDRGYGYTF.

The CDR3 region is CASRDDRDYGYTF. In DNA form, the CDR3 reads TGTGCCAGCAGGGATGACAGGGACTATGGCTACACCTTC. The chain carries TRBV2 and TRBJ1-2, with 7 bases lining up with TRBD1. V lost 6 bases, J lost 3 bases, and 4 bases stayed unmatched. Per the germline V gene, CDR1 is SNHLY and CDR2 is FYNNEI. The CDR3 has 13 residues.

J is TRBJ2-1 and V is TRBV20-1, with 8 nucleotides matching TRBD2. V shed 3 bases, J shed 6 bases, and the junction held 10 bases outside the gene matches. The V gene's germline CDR1 is DFQATT and CDR2 SNEGSKA (reference sequence). The CDR3 loop spans 15 amino acids. CDR3 residues: CSASDPGGVINEQFF. For the CDR3, the DNA is TGCAGTGCTAGTGATCCCGGGGGGGTTATCAATGAGCAGTTCTTC.

The CDR3 region is CASSLTGSSYEQYF. The CDR3 coding sequence is TGTGCCAGCAGCTTAACGGGAAGCTCCTACGAGCAGTACTTC. V usage is TRBV7-2 and J usage is TRBJ2-7, with a weak D call TRBD2 (5 bases). This CDR3 spans 14 amino acids. Germline values: CDR1 SGHTA, CDR2 FQGNSA. V was cut by 2 bases and J by 0 bases, with 8 bases left in between.

DNA of the CDR3: TGTGCCATCAGTGACACAGGGGGCGAGGACTATGGCTACACCTTC. It codes for CAISDTGGEDYGYTF. This sequence joins TRBV10-3 and TRBJ1-2; TRBD1 aligns across 9 bases. Germline CDR1 ENHRY, CDR2 SYGVKD. J lost 3 bases, V lost 3 bases, and 5 bases had no gene match. The CDR3 is 15 residues long.